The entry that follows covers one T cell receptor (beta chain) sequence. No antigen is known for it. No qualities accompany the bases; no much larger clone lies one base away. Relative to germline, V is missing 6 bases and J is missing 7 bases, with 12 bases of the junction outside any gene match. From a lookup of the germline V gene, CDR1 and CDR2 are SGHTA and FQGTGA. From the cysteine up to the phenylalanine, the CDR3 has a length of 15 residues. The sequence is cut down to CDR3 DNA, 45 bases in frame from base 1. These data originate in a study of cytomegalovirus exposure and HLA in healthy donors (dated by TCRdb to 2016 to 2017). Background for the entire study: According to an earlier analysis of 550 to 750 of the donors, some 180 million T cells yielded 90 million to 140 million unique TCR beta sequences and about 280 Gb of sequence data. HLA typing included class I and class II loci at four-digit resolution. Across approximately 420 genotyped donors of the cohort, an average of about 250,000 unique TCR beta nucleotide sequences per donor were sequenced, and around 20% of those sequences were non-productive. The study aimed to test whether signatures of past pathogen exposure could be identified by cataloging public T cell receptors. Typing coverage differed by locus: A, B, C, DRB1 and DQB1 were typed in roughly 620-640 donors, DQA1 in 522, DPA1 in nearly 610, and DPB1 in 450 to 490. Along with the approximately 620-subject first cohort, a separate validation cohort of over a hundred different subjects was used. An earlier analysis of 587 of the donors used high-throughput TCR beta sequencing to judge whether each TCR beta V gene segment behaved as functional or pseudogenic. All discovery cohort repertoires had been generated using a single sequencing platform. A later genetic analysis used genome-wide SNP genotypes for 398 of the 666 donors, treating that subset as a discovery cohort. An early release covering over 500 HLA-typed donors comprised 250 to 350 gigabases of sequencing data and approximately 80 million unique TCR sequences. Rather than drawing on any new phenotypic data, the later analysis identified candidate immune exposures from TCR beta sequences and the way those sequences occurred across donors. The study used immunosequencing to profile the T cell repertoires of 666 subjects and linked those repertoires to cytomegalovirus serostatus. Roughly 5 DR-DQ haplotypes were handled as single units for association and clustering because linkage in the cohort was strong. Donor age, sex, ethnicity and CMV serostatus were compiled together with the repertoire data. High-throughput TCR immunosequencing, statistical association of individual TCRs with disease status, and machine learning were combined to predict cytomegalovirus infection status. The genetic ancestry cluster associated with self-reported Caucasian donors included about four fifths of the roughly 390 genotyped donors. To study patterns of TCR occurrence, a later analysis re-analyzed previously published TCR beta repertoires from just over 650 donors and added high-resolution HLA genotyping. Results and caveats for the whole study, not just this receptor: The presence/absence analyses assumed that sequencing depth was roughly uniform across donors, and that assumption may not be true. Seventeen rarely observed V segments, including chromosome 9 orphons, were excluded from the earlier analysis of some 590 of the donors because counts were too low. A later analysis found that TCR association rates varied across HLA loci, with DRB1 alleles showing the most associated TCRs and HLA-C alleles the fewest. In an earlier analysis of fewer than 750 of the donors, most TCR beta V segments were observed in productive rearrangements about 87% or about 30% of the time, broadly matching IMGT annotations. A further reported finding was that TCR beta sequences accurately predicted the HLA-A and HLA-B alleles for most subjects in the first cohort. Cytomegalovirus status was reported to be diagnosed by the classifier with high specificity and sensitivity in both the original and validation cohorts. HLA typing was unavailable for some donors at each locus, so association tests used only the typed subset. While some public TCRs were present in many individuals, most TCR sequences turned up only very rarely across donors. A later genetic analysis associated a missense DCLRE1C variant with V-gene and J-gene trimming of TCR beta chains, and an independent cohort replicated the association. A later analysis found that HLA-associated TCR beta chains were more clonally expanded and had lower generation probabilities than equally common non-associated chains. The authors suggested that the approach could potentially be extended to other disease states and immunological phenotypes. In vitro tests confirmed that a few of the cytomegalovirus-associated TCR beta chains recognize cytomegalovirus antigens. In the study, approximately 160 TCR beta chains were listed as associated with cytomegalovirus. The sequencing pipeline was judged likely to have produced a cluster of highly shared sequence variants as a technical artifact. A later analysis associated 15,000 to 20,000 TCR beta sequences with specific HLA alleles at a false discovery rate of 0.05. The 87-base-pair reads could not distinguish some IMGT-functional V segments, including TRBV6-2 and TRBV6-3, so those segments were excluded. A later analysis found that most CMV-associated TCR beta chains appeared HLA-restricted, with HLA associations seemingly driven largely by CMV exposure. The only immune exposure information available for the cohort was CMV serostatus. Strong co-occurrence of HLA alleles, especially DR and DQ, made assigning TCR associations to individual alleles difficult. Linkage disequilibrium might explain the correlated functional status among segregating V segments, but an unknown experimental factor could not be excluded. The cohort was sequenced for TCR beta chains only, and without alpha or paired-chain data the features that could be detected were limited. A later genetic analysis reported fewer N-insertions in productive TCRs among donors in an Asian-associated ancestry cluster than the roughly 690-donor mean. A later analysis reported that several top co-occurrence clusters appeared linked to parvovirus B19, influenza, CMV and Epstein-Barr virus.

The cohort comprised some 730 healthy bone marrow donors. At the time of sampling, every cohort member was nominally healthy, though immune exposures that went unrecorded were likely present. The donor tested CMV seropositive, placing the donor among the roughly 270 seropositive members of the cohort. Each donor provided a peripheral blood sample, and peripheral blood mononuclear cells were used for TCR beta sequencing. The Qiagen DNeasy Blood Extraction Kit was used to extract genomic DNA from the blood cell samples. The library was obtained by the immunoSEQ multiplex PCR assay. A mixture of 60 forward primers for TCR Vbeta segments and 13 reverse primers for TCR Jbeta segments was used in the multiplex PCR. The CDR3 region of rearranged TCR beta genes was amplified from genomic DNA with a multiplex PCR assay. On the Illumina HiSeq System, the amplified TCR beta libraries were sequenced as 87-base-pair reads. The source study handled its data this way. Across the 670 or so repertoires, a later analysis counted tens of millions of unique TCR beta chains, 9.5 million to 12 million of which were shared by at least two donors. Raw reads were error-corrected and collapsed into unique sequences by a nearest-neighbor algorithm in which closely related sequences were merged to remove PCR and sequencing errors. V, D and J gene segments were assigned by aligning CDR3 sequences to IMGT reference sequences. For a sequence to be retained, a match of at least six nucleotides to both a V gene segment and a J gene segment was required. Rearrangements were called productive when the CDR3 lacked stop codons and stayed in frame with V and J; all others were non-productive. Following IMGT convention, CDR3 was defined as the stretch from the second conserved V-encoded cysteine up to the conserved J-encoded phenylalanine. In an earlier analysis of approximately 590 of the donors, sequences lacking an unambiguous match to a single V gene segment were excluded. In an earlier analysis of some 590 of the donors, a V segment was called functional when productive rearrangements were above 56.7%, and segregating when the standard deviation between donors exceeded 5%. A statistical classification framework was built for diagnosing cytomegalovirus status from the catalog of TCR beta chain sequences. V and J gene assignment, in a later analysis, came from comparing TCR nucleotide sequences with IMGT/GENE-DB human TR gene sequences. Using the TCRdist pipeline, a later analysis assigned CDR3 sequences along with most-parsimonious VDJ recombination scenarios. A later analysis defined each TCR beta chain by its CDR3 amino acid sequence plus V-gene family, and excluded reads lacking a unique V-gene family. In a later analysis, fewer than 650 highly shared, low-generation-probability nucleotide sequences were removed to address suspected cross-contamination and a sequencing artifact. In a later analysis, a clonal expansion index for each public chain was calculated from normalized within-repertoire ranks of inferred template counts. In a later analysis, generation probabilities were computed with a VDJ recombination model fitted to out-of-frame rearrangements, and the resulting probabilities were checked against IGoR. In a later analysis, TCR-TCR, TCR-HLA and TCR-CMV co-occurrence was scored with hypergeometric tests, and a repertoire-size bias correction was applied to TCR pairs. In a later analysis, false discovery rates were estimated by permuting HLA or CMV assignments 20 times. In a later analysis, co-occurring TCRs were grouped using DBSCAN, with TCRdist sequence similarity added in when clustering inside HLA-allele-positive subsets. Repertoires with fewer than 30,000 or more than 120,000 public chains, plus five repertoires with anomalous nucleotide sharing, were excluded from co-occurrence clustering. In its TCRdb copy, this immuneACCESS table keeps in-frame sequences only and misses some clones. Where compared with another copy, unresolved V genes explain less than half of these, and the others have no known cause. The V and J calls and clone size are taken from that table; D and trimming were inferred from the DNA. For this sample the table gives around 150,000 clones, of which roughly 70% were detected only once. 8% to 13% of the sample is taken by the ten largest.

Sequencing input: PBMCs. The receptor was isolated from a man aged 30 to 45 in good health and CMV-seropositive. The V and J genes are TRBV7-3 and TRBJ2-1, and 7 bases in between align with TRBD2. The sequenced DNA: TGTGCCAGCAGTCTCAACGGACTAGTAATGAATGAGCAGTTCTTC. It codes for CASSLNGLVMNEQFF.